In its sample, the clone carrying this TCR beta chain was seen a few times. The antigen is undetermined. TCRdb itself ran the reads through MiXCR, one entry per CDR3 protein. The sample lists around 900,000 distinct CDR3 sequences, around 32% occurring once. Trimming took off 1 base at V and 6 bases at J, with 13 bases between the two ends. CDR3 size: 14 residues. The germline CDR1 and CDR2 sequences are SGHRS and YFSETQ. This specimen belongs to a study of T cell repertoires in cytomegalovirus infection. The sequence came from a human donor in good health (CMV status not recorded). Some clones in this sample may be carry-over from other donors' samples. Sequencing used cultured CD8+ T cells from PBMCs, obtained from culture after CMV antigen stimulation. The chain combines TRBV5-1 with TRBJ1-1, with TRBD1 as a possible D gene (6 bases). The CDR3 sequence is CASSLFEAGAEAFF. The CDR3 region has the DNA TGCGCCAGCAGCTTGTTTGAAGCAGGGGCTGAAGCTTTCTTT.